The 27 T cell receptor beta chains below all came from one sample that was sequenced in a study of T-cell memory formation after mild COVID-19. TCRdb analysed the 5' RACE reads with MiXCR anew, one entry per CDR3 protein. The data hold fewer than 250,000 distinct CDR3 sequences, with about 10% observed a single time. Sequenced material: PBMCs or a T cell subset sorted from them (not recorded which). The receptors shown here come from a man younger than 30 who had mild COVID-19 (a few samples of this study predate the infection). Cell type and time point are not known.

This clonotype has just a few counts. The chain is built from TRBV5-1 and TRBJ2-5, with D possibly matching TRBD1 (5 bases). Trimming removed 0 bases from V and 1 base from J, with 10 bases in between. This CDR3 is built from 15 residues. CDR1 is SGHRS and CDR2 is YFSETQ in the germline V gene. This chain's CDR3 is CASSLGSGLQETQYF. As DNA, the CDR3 is TGCGCCAGCAGCTTGGGGTCAGGGCTCCAAGAGACCCAGTACTTC.

This clonotype occurred many times. The rearrangement links TRBV18 to TRBJ2-1; 10 bases line up with TRBD1. There are 14 residues in the CDR3. Trimming at V came to 6 bases and at J to 6 bases, leaving 5 bases not matched to a gene. Germline CDR1 is KGHSH and CDR2 is LQKENI. The CDR3 spells CASSPRDRGNEQFF. In nucleotides, the CDR3 is TGTGCCAGCTCTCCCCGGGACAGGGGCAATGAGCAGTTCTTC.

This clonotype appeared a few times. The chain recombines TRBV5-5 with TRBJ2-3; TRBD1 matches at 9 bases. V was clipped by 4 bases and J by 0 bases; unmatched bases: 3. The CDR3 sequence is 15 residues long. Germline loops: CDR1 SGHKS, CDR2 YYEKEE (reference sequence). CDR3 DNA sequence: TGTGCCAGCAGCGCGGGACAGGGAAGCACAGATACGCAGTATTTT. This sequence encodes CASSAGQGSTDTQYF.

This clonotype showed up just a few times. The rearrangement joins TRBV5-1 to TRBJ2-3; 7 nucleotides match TRBD1. V lost 3 bases and J lost 0; bases outside the gene matches: 7. The CDR3 length is 16 residues. Germline V gives CDR1 SGHRS, CDR2 YFSETQ. In DNA form, the CDR3 reads TGCGCCAGCAGCTGGGGGACAGCTCCTAGCACAGATACGCAGTATTTT. This sequence encodes CASSWGTAPSTDTQYF.

This clonotype was seen a few times. This chain uses TRBV4-2 with TRBJ2-1; D unresolved. This CDR3 comprises 15 residues. Germline V CDR1 and CDR2: LGHNA, YNFKEQ. V was pared by 2 bases and J by 4 bases, with 12 bases between. The CDR3 bases are TGTGCCAGCAGCCAACTGGCCCAATCTTACAATGAGCAGTTCTTC. This translates into CASSQLAQSYNEQFF.

This clonotype was detected ten times or more. The chain links TRBV2 to TRBJ2-3; D gene unclear. This CDR3 is 11 amino acids long. Trimming took 7 bases from V and 3 from J, leaving 5 bases between them. CDR1 and CDR2 from the germline V gene are SNHLY and FYNNEI. CDR3 residues: CASMETDTQYF. Written as DNA, the CDR3 is TGTGCCAGCATGGAAACAGATACGCAGTATTTT.

Many counts were recorded for this clonotype. The chain recombines TRBV12-3 or TRBV12-4 with TRBJ2-2; the match to TRBD2 covers 10 bases. V shed 9 bases, J shed 5 bases, and the junction held 6 bases outside the gene matches. The CDR3 sequence is 14 residues long. CDR3 loop: CASPLAGVTGELFF. The DNA for the CDR3 is TGTGCCAGTCCGCTAGCGGGGGTAACCGGGGAGCTGTTTTTT.

V is TRBV10-3 and J is TRBJ1-1; no firm D call. Germline-derived CDR1 and CDR2 are ENHRY and SYGVKD. CDR3 length equals 14 residues. The V gene lost 3 bases and the J gene lost 0 bases, with 8 bases spanning the gap. CDR3 bases: TGTGCCATCAGTGATAGGAGGCTGAACACTGAAGCTTTCTTT. Translation gives CAISDRRLNTEAFF.

This clonotype was recorded a few times. The rearrangement joins TRBV24-1 to TRBJ2-2; no clear D. Germline loops: CDR1 KGHDR, CDR2 SFDVKD. The CDR3 consists of 14 residues. Trimming pared 6 bases from V and 3 bases from J, leaving 10 bases between. The CDR3 nucleotides are TGTGCCACCAGTACCGGGCGAGACACCGGGGAGCTGTTTTTT. Protein: CATSTGRDTGELFF.

The chain carries TRBV7-9 and TRBJ1-2; D is uncertain. Germline V gives CDR1 SEHNR, CDR2 FQNEAQ (reference sequence). This CDR3 has 14 amino acids. Trimming cost V 3 bases and J 1 base, with 9 bases left between them. For the CDR3, the DNA is TGTGCCAGCAGCTTCGGGCCTAATAACTATGGCTACACCTTC. Amino acid sequence: CASSFGPNNYGYTF.

This rearrangement joins TRBV4-1 to TRBJ2-7, with 7 bases fitting TRBD1. Unmatched junction bases numbered 12, after V lost 4 bases and J lost 3 bases. In germline, CDR1 is MGHRA, CDR2 YSYEKL. The CDR3 totals 16 residues. The CDR3 DNA sequence: TGCGCCAGCAGCCTTGGACAGGCCAAAGGGCACTACGAGCAGTACTTC. It specifies CASSLGQAKGHYEQYF.

The V gene is TRBV6-2 or TRBV6-3, the J gene TRBJ2-2; D may be TRBD1 or TRBD2 (6 bases each). Germline values: CDR1 MNHEY, CDR2 SVGEGT. The CDR3 has 19 amino acids. Trimming stripped 2 bases from V and 6 bases from J, with 25 bases between. In DNA form, the CDR3 reads TGTGCCAGCAGTTACCCGACCGAGGGGGGATTTTCTCTGGCCGGGGAGCTGTTTTTT. It codes for CASSYPTEGGFSLAGELFF.

The table lists this clonotype with many counts. The rearrangement links TRBV4-3 to TRBJ2-4; the match to TRBD1 covers 11 bases. Trimming removed 4 bases from V and 3 bases from J; junction bases left unmatched: 5. CDR1 is LGHNA, CDR2 YSLEER, per germline. The CDR3 is made up of 16 amino acids. CDR3 DNA sequence: TGCGCCAGCAGCCGGACAGGGGGCGTCGGCAAAAACATTCAGTACTTC. Its translation is CASSRTGGVGKNIQYF.

The genes are TRBV5-6 and TRBJ1-5; D unresolved. V lost 1 base, J lost 4 bases, and 9 bases lay in between. The CDR3 loop spans 14 amino acids. Germline CDR1 is SGHDT and CDR2 is YYEEEE. The CDR3 loop is CASSLSQPNQPQHF. The DNA of the CDR3 is TGTGCCAGCAGCTTGTCTCAGCCTAATCAGCCCCAGCATTTT.

This clonotype was seen a few times. The chain uses TRBV7-2 and TRBJ2-5; 14 bases align to TRBD2. Trimming removed 5 bases from V and 5 bases from J; junction bases left unmatched: 4. CDR3 length equals 15 residues. Germline values: CDR1 SGHTA, CDR2 FQGNSA. CDR3 nucleotides: TGTGCCAGCAGCCCGGGACTAGCGGGGGCTGAGACCCAGTACTTC. Protein product: CASSPGLAGAETQYF. The variable domain in full, with the rest retrieved from reference TRBV7-2 and TRBJ2-5, is GAGVSQSPSNKVTEKGKDVELRCDPISGHTALYWYRQSLGQGLEFLIYFQGNSAPDKSGLPSDRFSAERTGGSVSTLTIQRTQQEDSAVYLCASSPGLAGAETQYFGPGTRLLVL.

This clonotype was counted between two and nine times. The J gene is TRBJ2-3, the V gene TRBV10-2; 9 bases match TRBD2. This CDR3 is 16 amino acids long. Trimming removed 6 bases from V and 3 bases from J; junction bases left unmatched: 10. In germline, CDR1 is WSHSY, CDR2 SAAADI. CDR3 sequence: CASRQLRAGGTDTQYF. CDR3 nucleotide sequence: TGCGCCAGCAGGCAACTTAGAGCGGGGGGAACAGATACGCAGTATTTT.

This clonotype came up many times. The V call is TRBV15, the J call TRBJ2-2; no clear D. The CDR3 has 13 residues. CDR1 and CDR2 (germline): LNHNV, YYDKDF (reference sequence). Trimming removed 3 bases from V and 1 base from J, with 3 bases in between. CDR3 sequence: CATSSWNTGELFF. CDR3 nucleotide sequence: TGTGCCACCAGCAGTTGGAACACCGGGGAGCTGTTTTTT.

This clonotype was detected a few times. The V and J genes are TRBV9 and TRBJ1-1, with unresolved D. Germline CDR1 and CDR2: SGDLS and YYNGEE. CDR3 length: 13 amino acids. V was shortened by 2 bases and J by 7 bases, with 12 bases between the two germline ends. For the CDR3, the DNA is TGTGCCAGCAGCGTTGGTCCAGGCGATGAAGCTTTCTTT. This gives the protein CASSVGPGDEAFF.

The table lists this clonotype with a few counts. The chain joins TRBV7-2 to TRBJ2-4, with D perhaps matching TRBD1 (5 bases). V dropped 3 bases and J dropped 8 bases, with 11 bases sitting between them. The CDR3 is made up of 13 amino acids. Germline V CDR1 and CDR2: SGHTA, FQGNSA. CDR3 bases: TGTGCCAGCAGCTTTAAGGGGTCGGACATTCAGTACTTC. It specifies CASSFKGSDIQYF.

The DNA for the CDR3 is TGTGCCAGCAGTTCCCCCGGATGGTCACCCCTCCACTTT. This encodes CASSSPGWSPLHF. The chain combines TRBV12-3 or TRBV12-4 with TRBJ1-6; D not certain. V was shortened by 4 bases and J by 10 bases, with 11 bases between the two germline ends. The CDR3 loop spans 13 amino acids.

In regard to this clonotype: Compared with germline, one end of the junction differs, possibly owing to a read error. This sequence joins TRBV5-1 and TRBJ2-3; tentative D call: TRBD2 (5 bases). The CDR3 consists of 11 residues. CDR1 and CDR2 (germline): SGHRS, YFSETQ. The CDR3 nucleotides are TGCGCCAGCAGCTTCCTGAGGGCTGCTTACTTT. Protein: CASSFLRAAYF.

The V call is TRBV7-9, the J call TRBJ1-1; D is ambiguous. The germline gives CDR1 SEHNR, CDR2 FQNEAQ (reference sequence). V dropped 2 bases and J dropped 2 bases, with 12 bases sitting between them. This CDR3 spans 15 amino acids. In DNA form, the CDR3 reads TGTGCCAGCAGCTTATTACCTTTAATCAACACTGAAGCTTTCTTT. Its protein product is CASSLLPLINTEAFF.

In this sample, this clonotype turned up many times. J is TRBJ1-2 and V is TRBV10-2; D is unresolved. The CDR3 loop spans 16 amino acids. Germline assignment: CDR1 WSHSY and CDR2 SAAADI. The ends were cut back, 2 bases at V and 5 bases at J, with 18 bases in the middle. The CDR3 DNA is TGCGCCAGCAGTGAGACCTACACACACACCTCATATGGCTACACCTTC. Its protein product is CASSETYTHTSYGYTF.

The chain uses TRBV20-1 and TRBJ1-1; the D gene is possibly TRBD1 (6 bases). Per the germline V gene, CDR1 is DFQATT and CDR2 is SNEGSKA (reference sequence). Trimming shortened V by 3 bases and J by 6 bases, and 14 bases separated the two germline ends. This CDR3 contains 13 residues. CDR3 sequence: CSASTAGVPEAFF. CDR3 in DNA: TGCAGTGCTAGTACCGCAGGGGTCCCTGAAGCTTTCTTT.

There are a few counts of this clonotype. The V call is TRBV12-3 or TRBV12-4, the J call TRBJ1-3; 8 nucleotides line up with TRBD1. The CDR3 spans 15 residues. Losses at the gene ends were 7 bases for V and 0 bases for J; bases not matched to a gene: 5. Here the CDR3 DNA reads TGTGCCAGCACCCCCGACAGGGGCTCTGGAAACACCATATATTTT. Translated: CASTPDRGSGNTIYF.

This clonotype was observed a few times. DNA of the CDR3: TGTGCCAGCGCAGGGCCCATTCAGTACTTC. Amino acids: CASAGPIQYF. The rearrangement joins TRBV28 to TRBJ2-4; perhaps TRBD1 as D (5 bases). With 8 bases removed from V and 9 bases from J, the gap between germline ends came to 8 bases. The germline V gene encodes CDR1 MDHEN and CDR2 SYDVKM. This CDR3 region has 10 residues.

The rearrangement joins TRBV4-3 to TRBJ2-3; 8 bases are shared with TRBD2. The trim removed 2 bases at V and 5 bases at J, leaving 3 bases unmatched. CDR1 is LGHNA and CDR2 is YSLEER in the germline V gene. The CDR3 has 14 residues. CDR3 amino acids: CASSQLSGGDTQYF. As DNA, the CDR3 is TGCGCCAGCAGCCAATTAAGCGGGGGAGATACGCAGTATTTT.